This is a list of T cell receptor beta chains from one sample in a study of cytomegalovirus exposure and HLA in healthy donors. TCRdb's copy holds only in-frame clones and misses some; the assay was immunoSEQ multiplex PCR. This sample has fewer than 200,000 clones; approximately 77% occur once, and the top ten carry approximately 2.3%. Sequenced material: PBMCs. The receptors stem from a female donor in good health and CMV-seronegative. Each CDR3 is given with its conserved first and last residue. Fields, in order: D gene, J gene, V gene, clone size, CDR3 protein, CDR3 DNA. A D gene is named only where the DNA matches it firmly. A clone size is listed for some rows: how often the clone was seen (once, few, many), or a class if it is expanded.

D gene: TRBD1; J gene: TRBJ2-1; V gene: TRBV7-2; clone size: .; CDR3 protein: CASSFDRGNEQFF; CDR3 DNA: TGTGCCAGCAGCTTTGACAGGGGCAATGAGCAGTTCTTC
D gene: TRBD1; J gene: TRBJ1-3; V gene: TRBV11-2; clone size: .; CDR3 protein: CASSETGLGNTIYF; CDR3 DNA: TGTGCCAGCAGCGAGACAGGGCTCGGAAACACCATATATTTT
D gene: .; J gene: TRBJ2-7; V gene: TRBV9; clone size: .; CDR3 protein: CASSPRTRRVERDEQYF; CDR3 DNA: TGTGCCAGCAGCCCCCGGACAAGGAGGGTGGAACGCGACGAGCAGTACTTC
D gene: .; J gene: TRBJ2-2; V gene: TRBV29-1; clone size: .; CDR3 protein: CSGGRNTGELFF; CDR3 DNA: TGCAGCGGGGGCCGCAATACCGGGGAGCTGTTTTTT
D gene: .; J gene: TRBJ2-3; V gene: TRBV18; clone size: .; CDR3 protein: CASHRGLAGDTQYF; CDR3 DNA: TGTGCCAGCCACCGAGGACTCGCGGGAGATACGCAGTATTTT
D gene: TRBD2; J gene: TRBJ2-7; V gene: TRBV5-1; clone size: .; CDR3 protein: CASSSPGLAREQYF; CDR3 DNA: TGCGCCAGCAGCTCTCCGGGACTAGCTCGTGAGCAGTACTTC
D gene: TRBD1; J gene: TRBJ2-3; V gene: TRBV6-1; clone size: .; CDR3 protein: CASSELQGADTQYF; CDR3 DNA: TGTGCCAGCAGCGAATTACAGGGGGCGGATACGCAGTATTTT
D gene: .; J gene: TRBJ1-1; V gene: TRBV7-3; clone size: .; CDR3 protein: CASSREVNTEAFF; CDR3 DNA: TGTGCCAGCAGCCGGGAAGTTAACACTGAAGCTTTCTTT
D gene: TRBD1; J gene: TRBJ1-4; V gene: TRBV19; clone size: .; CDR3 protein: CASSIGLGQRNEKLFF; CDR3 DNA: TGTGCCAGTAGTATAGGCTTGGGACAGAGGAATGAAAAACTGTTTTTT
D gene: TRBD1; J gene: TRBJ2-3; V gene: TRBV2; clone size: .; CDR3 protein: CASSGGDSDTDTQYF; CDR3 DNA: TGTGCCAGCAGTGGTGGGGACAGCGACACAGATACGCAGTATTTT
D gene: TRBD2; J gene: TRBJ2-5; V gene: TRBV5-6; clone size: .; CDR3 protein: CASSPGLAGGRETQYF; CDR3 DNA: TGTGCCAGCAGCCCCGGACTAGCGGGGGGGCGGGAGACCCAGTACTTC
D gene: .; J gene: TRBJ2-3; V gene: TRBV4-3; clone size: .; CDR3 protein: CASSQYSGTDSTDTQYF; CDR3 DNA: TGCGCCAGCAGCCAGTACTCCGGGACTGACAGCACAGATACGCAGTATTTT
D gene: .; J gene: TRBJ1-1; V gene: TRBV7-2; clone size: .; CDR3 protein: CASSLAANTEAFF; CDR3 DNA: TGTGCCAGCAGCTTAGCAGCGAACACTGAAGCTTTCTTT
D gene: TRBD1; J gene: TRBJ2-7; V gene: TRBV30; clone size: once; CDR3 protein: CAWSRDRGYEQYF; CDR3 DNA: TGTGCCTGGAGTAGGGACAGGGGCTACGAGCAGTACTTC
D gene: .; J gene: TRBJ2-2; V gene: TRBV19; clone size: few; CDR3 protein: CASSTQGNTGELFF; CDR3 DNA: TGTGCCAGTAGTACCCAGGGGAACACCGGGGAGCTGTTTTTT
D gene: TRBD1; J gene: TRBJ2-2; V gene: TRBV4-3; clone size: few; CDR3 protein: CASSQMTGTGNTGELFF; CDR3 DNA: TGCGCCAGCAGCCAAATGACGGGGACAGGGAACACCGGGGAGCTGTTTTTT
D gene: TRBD2; J gene: TRBJ2-1; V gene: TRBV5-8; clone size: .; CDR3 protein: CASSLEMAGGFNEQFF; CDR3 DNA: TGTGCCAGCAGCTTGGAAATGGCGGGGGGCTTCAATGAGCAGTTCTTC
D gene: .; J gene: TRBJ1-3; V gene: TRBV27; clone size: .; CDR3 protein: CASSPLRGAGNTIYF; CDR3 DNA: TGTGCCAGCAGCCCCCTCAGGGGAGCTGGAAACACCATATATTTT
D gene: .; J gene: TRBJ2-5; V gene: TRBV9; clone size: .; CDR3 protein: CASSKIQASGETQYF; CDR3 DNA: TGTGCCAGCAGCAAAATCCAAGCAAGTGGTGAGACCCAGTACTTC
D gene: TRBD2; J gene: TRBJ2-7; V gene: TRBV19; clone size: few; CDR3 protein: CASNAGTSGTYEQYF; CDR3 DNA: TGTGCCAGTAACGCCGGGACTAGCGGAACTTACGAGCAGTACTTC
D gene: TRBD1; J gene: TRBJ1-5; V gene: TRBV6-5; clone size: .; CDR3 protein: CASSRRTGLNQPQHF; CDR3 DNA: TGTGCCAGCAGCCGTAGGACAGGTCTTAATCAGCCCCAGCATTTT
D gene: .; J gene: TRBJ1-5; V gene: TRBV2; clone size: .; CDR3 protein: CASSEALGPPSQPQHF; CDR3 DNA: TGTGCCAGCAGTGAAGCCCTGGGGCCCCCTAGTCAGCCCCAGCATTTT
D gene: .; J gene: TRBJ2-5; V gene: TRBV4-2; clone size: .; CDR3 protein: CASSQGGGPGRETQYF; CDR3 DNA: TGTGCCAGCAGCCAAGGGGGGGGGCCGGGTCGAGAGACCCAGTACTTC
D gene: TRBD1; J gene: TRBJ1-4; V gene: TRBV4-1; clone size: .; CDR3 protein: CASSRWTGSNEKLFF; CDR3 DNA: TGCGCCAGCAGCCGGTGGACAGGTTCTAATGAAAAACTGTTTTTT
D gene: TRBD1; J gene: TRBJ2-7; V gene: TRBV4-1; clone size: .; CDR3 protein: CASSSLLRTGGIYEQYF; CDR3 DNA: TGCGCCAGCAGCTCCCTCCTTAGGACAGGGGGGATCTACGAGCAGTACTTC
D gene: .; J gene: TRBJ2-6; V gene: TRBV30; clone size: once; CDR3 protein: CAWVGRRLYSGANVLTF; CDR3 DNA: TGTGCCTGGGTGGGTCGGCGGCTCTACTCTGGGGCCAACGTCCTGACTTTC
D gene: TRBD1; J gene: TRBJ2-7; V gene: TRBV6-5; clone size: few; CDR3 protein: CASSRTGRYEQYF; CDR3 DNA: TGTGCCAGCAGTCGGACAGGGCGCTACGAGCAGTACTTC
D gene: TRBD1; J gene: TRBJ2-7; V gene: TRBV6-5; clone size: .; CDR3 protein: CASSYSGQPYEQYF; CDR3 DNA: TGTGCCAGCAGTTACTCGGGACAGCCCTACGAGCAGTACTTC
D gene: TRBD1; J gene: TRBJ2-1; V gene: TRBV7-6; clone size: .; CDR3 protein: CASSPGRAGQGRHNEQFF; CDR3 DNA: TGTGCCAGCAGCCCCGGCCGGGCGGGACAGGGTCGACACAATGAGCAGTTCTTC